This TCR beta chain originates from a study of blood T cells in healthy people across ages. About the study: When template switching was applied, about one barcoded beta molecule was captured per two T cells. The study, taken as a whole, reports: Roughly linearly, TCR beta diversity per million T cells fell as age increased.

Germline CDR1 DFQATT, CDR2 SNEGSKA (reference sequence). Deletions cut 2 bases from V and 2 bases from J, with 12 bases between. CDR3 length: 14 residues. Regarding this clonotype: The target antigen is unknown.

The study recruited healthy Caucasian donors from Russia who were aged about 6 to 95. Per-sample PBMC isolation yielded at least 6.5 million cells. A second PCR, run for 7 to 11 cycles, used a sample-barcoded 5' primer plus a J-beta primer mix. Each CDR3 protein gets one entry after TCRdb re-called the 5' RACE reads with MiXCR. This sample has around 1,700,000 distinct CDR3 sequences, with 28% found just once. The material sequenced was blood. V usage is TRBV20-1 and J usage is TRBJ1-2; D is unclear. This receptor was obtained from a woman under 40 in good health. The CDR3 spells CSARQTGSNYGYTF. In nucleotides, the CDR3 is TGCAGTGCTAGACAGACGGGGTCGAACTATGGCTACACCTTC.